This TCR beta chain was retrieved from a study of cytomegalovirus exposure and HLA in healthy donors. In the PCR, 60 Vbeta and 13 Jbeta primers were used. Clones were sequenced by immunoSEQ multiplex PCR, and TCRdb holds only the in-frame ones, with some missing. There are 150,000 or so clones in the sample; roughly 74% occur only once, and 2.8% lies in the top ten. Concerning this clone itself: What it binds is unknown.

Whole-study findings and limits: Analysis performed later found 16,951 TCR beta sequences associated with HLA alleles at 0.05 false discovery rate. CMV antigen specificity was confirmed in vitro for a few CMV-associated chains.

The CDR3 spans 14 residues. Sequencing was carried out using PBMCs. The J gene is TRBJ2-4, the V gene TRBV21-1; the table assigns TRBD1, which was not confirmed against the DNA. TRBV21-1 is a pseudogene. This TCR came from a man aged 18 to 35 in good health and CMV-seronegative. The CDR3, as DNA: TGTGCCAGCAGCACCAGGGGGCTCGGGGACATTCAGTACTTC. Amino acids: CASSTRGLGDIQYF.